This T cell receptor (beta chain) was identified during a study of T cell responses to AZD1222 COVID-19 vaccine. Germline assignment: CDR1 MNHEY and CDR2 SVGAGI. This CDR3 spans 14 amino acids. The V gene end was trimmed by 6 bases and the J gene end by 3 bases; junction bases not matched to a gene: 6. Using immunoSEQ multiplex PCR, the repertoire was profiled, and TCRdb retains in-frame clones only, with some absent. The table records over 85,000 clones, about 88% of them present only once. The V gene is TRBV6-5, the J gene TRBJ1-1; 8 positions match TRBD1. Here the sequenced sample was peripheral blood, taken on day 0 of AZD1222 vaccination. This TCR came from an adult in good health. CDR3 sequence: CASRQGGKDTEAFF. The CDR3 coding sequence is TGTGCCAGCAGACAGGGGGGTAAAGACACTGAAGCTTTCTTT.